This T cell receptor beta chain was profiled in a study of T cells in Graves' hyperthyroidism and ophthalmopathy. This clonotype has a handful of counts. Germline V CDR1 and CDR2: LGHDT, YNNKEL (reference sequence). Trimming took 1 base from V and 5 from J; bases not matched to a gene: 7. CDR3 size: 16 residues. Diagnoses used clinical symptoms, serum thyroxine and TRAb, thyroid ultrasound and orbital computed tomography. Amplified TCR beta CDR3 regions came from RNA transcripts. In the first-round RT-PCR of the TCR CDR3, the HTBI primer set was used. TCRdb processed the multiplex PCR reads anew with MiXCR; each CDR3 protein has one entry. The sample lists about 690,000 distinct CDR3 sequences, roughly a sixth seen once, with roughly 15% in the top ten.

The sample consisted of blood. V and J are TRBV3-1 and TRBJ2-2, with 7 bases that match TRBD2. The sequence came from a man in his forties or fifties with Graves' hyperthyroidism. CDR3 DNA sequence: TGTGCCAGCAGCCAAGCCCTAGCGGCGAGGACCGGGGAGCTGTTTTTT. It codes for CASSQALAARTGELFF.